These T cell receptor beta chains were read from a single sample in a study of radiation and T cells in renal cell carcinoma. Profiling relied on immunoSEQ multiplex PCR, and the TCRdb table lists in-frame clones only, not all of them. The top ten clones hold 5% to 8% of a sample with tens of thousands of clones, 82% of them seen once. Sample: blood, taken from a patient whose treatment included radiotherapy and nephrectomy. Source of these receptors: a man aged 60 to 69 with renal cell carcinoma. CDR3s include the opening cysteine and the closing phenylalanine or tryptophan. D genes are given only for firm matches. Rows give clone size only sometimes, using once, few, many, or a class for an expanded clone.

TRBD2 TRBJ2-3 NA 16 TRBV11-2 TGTGCCAGCAGACCGACTAGCGGGAGATGGACAGATACGCAGTATTTT CASRPTSGRWTDTQYF
TRBD2 TRBJ2-1 NA 16 TRBV28 TGTGCCAGCAGTTTAGAACGTGGCGGGGGCTACAATGAGCAGTTCTTC CASSLERGGGYNEQFF
NA TRBJ2-5 NA 15 TRBV4-1 TGCGCCAGCAGCCAAGTCGAGGGAGGCACAGAGACCCAGTACTTC CASSQVEGGTETQYF
TRBD1 TRBJ2-7 NA 14 TRBV6-1 TGTGCCAGCAGTGCGCCTAAGGGACAGGTCGAGCAGTACTTC CASSAPKGQVEQYF
NA TRBJ1-4 NA 12 TRBV2 TGTGCCAGCAGGTCGTTTTATGAAAAACTGTTTTTT CASRSFYEKLFF
TRBD2 TRBJ2-3 NA 16 TRBV25-1 TGTGCCAGCAGTCGTATAGCGGGGTCCAGCACAGATACGCAGTATTTT CASSRIAGSSTDTQYF
NA TRBJ2-1 NA 15 TRBV5-6 TGTGCCAGCAGCTTACAACGGGAGTGGAGGAATGAGCAGTTCTTC CASSLQREWRNEQFF
NA TRBJ1-2 few 13 TRBV28 TGTGCCAGCAGTTTATTACGTAGGAATGGCTACACCTTC CASSLLRRNGYTF
NA TRBJ1-1 once 16 TRBV5-4 TGTGCCAGCAGCCAAGAGATTGGGACATTGAACACTGAAGCTTTCTTT CASSQEIGTLNTEAFF
TRBD2 TRBJ2-3 NA 18 TRBV18 TGTGCCAGCTCACCAGTCGTGGCGGGAGGGGTTTACACAGATACGCAGTATTTT CASSPVVAGGVYTDTQYF
NA TRBJ1-4 few 17 TRBV7-2 TGTGCCAGCAGCCCAGATCCCCTCAGGGGCGTTGATGAAAAACTGTTTTTT CASSPDPLRGVDEKLFF
TRBD1 TRBJ2-7 once 16 TRBV2 TGTGCCAGCAGTGAAGGGGTGGGCAGGGGGACCTACGAGCAGTACTTC CASSEGVGRGTYEQYF
NA TRBJ1-2 once 16 TRBV10-1 TGCGCCAGCAGTCGTTTCGCAAGACGAAAGACCTATGGCTACACCTTC CASSRFARRKTYGYTF
TRBD2 TRBJ2-1 few 18 TRBV13 TGTGCCAGCAGCCCCTCATTCGGAGCGGGAGGGGCCTACAATGAGCAGTTCTTC CASSPSFGAGGAYNEQFF
NA TRBJ2-3 NA 11 TRBV9 TGTGCCAGCAGCGAAAAAGATACGCAGTATTTT CASSEKDTQYF
NA TRBJ2-1 NA 12 TRBV13 TGTGCCAGCAGCTTTGGTAGCGCTGAGCAGTTCTTC CASSFGSAEQFF
TRBD1 TRBJ1-4 NA 14 TRBV7-2 TGTGCCAGCAGCTTCGGGTGGACAGGGGAAAAACTGTTTTTT CASSFGWTGEKLFF
NA TRBJ1-1 NA 15 TRBV6-1 TGTGCCAGCAGTGACGGCCCGGACGGGAACACTGAAGCTTTCTTT CASSDGPDGNTEAFF
NA TRBJ2-2 NA 15 TRBV19 TGTGCCAGTAGTATAGGGGGACAATACACCGGGGAGCTGTTTTTT CASSIGGQYTGELFF
NA TRBJ2-5 once 12 TRBV14 TGTGCCAGCAGCCCACTCTCCGGGGAGCAGTACTTC CASSPLSGEQYF
TRBD2 TRBJ2-2 NA 17 TRBV29-1 TGCAGCGTCGGGGGACTAGCGGGAGGTTCGAACACCGGGGAGCTGTTTTTT CSVGGLAGGSNTGELFF
NA TRBJ2-6 NA 15 TRBV18 TGTGCCAGCTCACCACTCTTCTCTGGGGCCAACGTCCTGACTTTC CASSPLFSGANVLTF